A selection of T cell receptor beta chains follows, all from one sample in a study of CD8 T cells in Susac syndrome. TCRdb analysed the immunoSEQ multiplex PCR reads with MiXCR anew, one entry per CDR3 protein. Of more than 65,000 distinct CDR3 sequences in the sample, around 95% were seen once. Sequenced material: CD8+ T cells from PBMCs. The receptors were sampled from a human donor with Susac syndrome. CDR3s include the opening cysteine and the closing phenylalanine or tryptophan. Fields, in order: clone size, V gene, J gene, D gene, CDR3 protein, CDR3 DNA. A D gene is named only where the DNA matches it firmly. Only part of the rows carry a size: once, few, many, or a class if the clone is expanded.

NA	TRBV4-2	TRBJ1-1	NA	CASSQESPLWGGTEAFF	TGTGCCAGCAGCCAAGAGAGCCCCCTTTGGGGTGGCACTGAAGCTTTCTTT
NA	TRBV6-4	TRBJ1-5	NA	CASSPGPNQPQHF	TGTGCCAGCAGCCCCGGACCGAATCAGCCCCAGCATTTT
NA	TRBV7-9	TRBJ2-3	NA	CASSPENTDTQYF	TGTGCCAGCAGCCCTGAGAACACAGATACGCAGTATTTT
NA	TRBV10-3	TRBJ2-1	TRBD2	CAISVGTSGPNEQFF	TGTGCCATCAGTGTAGGGACTAGCGGACCTAATGAGCAGTTCTTC
NA	TRBV7-9	TRBJ2-7	NA	CASSPERVHEQYF	TGTGCCAGCAGCCCGGAGAGAGTCCACGAGCAGTACTTC
NA	TRBV9	TRBJ2-7	TRBD1	CASSTGTSTYEQYF	TGTGCCAGCTCGACAGGGACGAGCACCTACGAGCAGTACTTC
NA	TRBV12-3/TRBV12-4	TRBJ1-2	NA	CASSSGDGYTF	TGTGCCAGCAGTTCGGGGGATGGCTACACCTTC
NA	TRBV7-9	TRBJ1-1	NA	CASSSPRGAEAFF	TGTGCCAGCAGCTCGCCGAGGGGGGCTGAAGCTTTCTTT
NA	TRBV5-6	TRBJ2-7	TRBD1	CASSFTQGLTYEQYF	TGTGCCAGCAGCTTCACACAGGGGCTTACCTACGAGCAGTACTTC
NA	TRBV25-1	TRBJ1-5	NA	CASSDAWGQPQHF	TGTGCCAGCAGTGACGCCTGGGGTCAGCCCCAGCATTTT
NA	TRBV7-9	TRBJ1-2	NA	CASSLDGYGYTF	TGTGCCAGCTCACTAGACGGCTATGGCTACACCTTC
NA	TRBV20-1	TRBJ2-1	TRBD2	CSARGGLYNEQFF	TGCAGTGCCCGGGGGGGACTTTACAATGAGCAGTTCTTC
NA	TRBV5-1	TRBJ2-1	TRBD2	CASGGEYEQFF	TGCGCCAGCGGGGGGGAGTATGAGCAGTTCTTC
NA	TRBV12-3/TRBV12-4	TRBJ2-1	TRBD2	CASSPLSGGPMNEQFF	TGTGCCAGCTCCCCACTCAGCGGGGGGCCTATGAATGAGCAGTTCTTC
once	TRBV4-1	TRBJ2-1	TRBD1	CASSQDETGTAYNEQFF	TGCGCCAGCAGCCAAGACGAAACCGGGACAGCCTACAATGAGCAGTTCTTC
NA	TRBV30	TRBJ1-2	TRBD1	CAWSVLGQGAHGYTF	TGTGCCTGGAGTGTATTGGGCCAGGGGGCTCACGGCTACACCTTC
NA	TRBV13	TRBJ1-4	NA	CASSSSARKKKLFF	TGTGCCAGCAGCTCCTCGGCCCGGAAGAAAAAACTGTTTTTT
NA	TRBV24-1	TRBJ2-3	NA	CATSDGDGLDTQYF	TGTGCCACCAGTGATGGGGACGGCCTGGATACGCAGTATTTT
NA	TRBV29-1	TRBJ2-2	NA	CSGTGTSHTGELFF	TGCAGCGGCACCGGGACAAGCCACACCGGGGAGCTGTTTTTT
NA	TRBV7-9	TRBJ2-7	TRBD2	CASSPSGRPYEQYF	TGTGCCAGCAGCCCTAGCGGGAGGCCATACGAGCAGTACTTC
NA	TRBV27	TRBJ1-2	NA	CASSSSGADYGYTF	TGTGCCAGCAGTTCCTCGGGGGCGGACTATGGCTACACCTTC
once	TRBV9	TRBJ1-3	TRBD1	CASSVVDRGLGNTIYF	TGTGCCAGCAGCGTAGTGGACAGGGGGCTCGGAAACACCATATATTTT
NA	TRBV10-3	TRBJ2-7	NA	CAISESKEQYF	TGTGCCATCAGTGAGTCGAAGGAGCAGTACTTC